This TCR beta chain was profiled in a study of blood T cell repertoires in COVID-19 (dated by TCRdb to 2018 to 2020). As for the study more broadly: Samples from collaborators originated in the United States, Italy and Spain and spanned both the acute and convalescent phases of COVID-19. The material from the prospective study consisted of cDNA or gDNA derived from T cells, B-cell-depleted T cells, or PBMCs. The dataset comprised deeply sampled blood TCRbeta repertoires from subjects exposed to, actively infected with, or recovered from COVID-19. The repertoires were made available in a free public database intended to serve as a resource for research on the immune response to SARS-CoV-2. The samples were drawn from the first 160 participants of the ongoing ImmuneRACE study and from more than 1,000 subjects provided by 6 global collaborators. A de-identified subject ID, COVID-19 status, age in years and sex were almost always included in the sample metadata. HLA class I and class II types, where available, came from metadata supplied by the sample provider rather than from assay-based typing.

As regards this clone: Its antigen is currently not known. Nothing much larger sits one base from this clone, and base qualities are not available.

The CDR3 has 14 amino acids, counting the end cysteine and phenylalanine. The entry retains the CDR3 DNA only, 42 bases that are in frame from base 1. V is shortened by 8 bases, J by 2 bases, and the region joining them spans 12 bases. Per the germline V gene (reference sequence), LGHDT is the CDR1 and YNNKEL is the CDR2. Enrolling through a virtual design, the prospective study's participants ranged in age from roughly 18 to 100 years and lived across 24 United States geographic areas. In the prospective study, participants were assigned to cohorts based on the clinical history participants reported in a screening survey and a study questionnaire. Recovered participants in ImmuneRACE Cohort 3 were defined by two consecutive negative NP/OP PCR tests, clearance by a healthcare professional, or resolution of symptoms. Each participant in the prospective study had whole blood, serum and a nasopharyngeal or oropharyngeal swab collected by mobile phlebotomists. Prospective study participants could optionally give additional blood draws and questionnaires over an approximately two-month period. Prospective study blood samples were shipped either frozen or at room temperature before DNA extraction.

The immunoSEQ Assay, a bias-controlled multiplex PCR, was used to amplify TCRbeta CDR3 regions from genomic DNA. As for how the authors treated the data: Within the assay, amplification of reference gene primers was used to estimate how many nucleated cells each sample contained. To quantify the absolute abundance of each unique TCRbeta CDR3 rearrangement, sequence reads were collapsed and filtered. For each sample, productive Simpson clonality was calculated as the square root of Simpson's diversity index across productive rearrangements. Here the immuneACCESS table is served through TCRdb, limited to in-frame sequences with V and J called. Missing clones are a known gap in these copies; in checked studies unresolved V genes cover under half, and the rest lacks a known reason. Clone size and V and J calls were adopted from that table, with D and trimming inferred from the DNA. This sample has 450,000 or so clones in its table, and roughly 88% of those were observed once. Of the sample, less than 0.75% is held by the ten largest clones.

The paper's findings and limits, for the study overall: How much clinical and demographic metadata was included differed by source and by participant, and the metadata was provided uncurated.

The sequence came from a man aged 18 to 29 who had recovered from COVID-19. The sample comprised PBMCs or T cells enriched from blood (not recorded which). The chain joins TRBV3-1 (or the pseudogene TRBV3-2) to TRBJ2-2; the D gene cannot be resolved reliably. The CDR3 reads as follows: CASCLGGNTGELFF. Here is the DNA: TGTGCCAGCTGCCTCGGCGGCAACACCGGGGAGCTGTTTTTT.